What follows are 25 T cell receptor beta chains derived from one specimen sequenced in a study of blood T cell repertoires in COVID-19. Method: immunoSEQ multiplex PCR; TCRdb's copy keeps in-frame clones and lacks some. The sample carries fewer than 400,000 clones, roughly 88% recorded once. The sample comprised PBMCs or T cells enriched from blood (not recorded which). These receptors were collected from a man under 40 who had recovered from COVID-19.

J is TRBJ2-7 and V is TRBV18, with 7 bases fitting TRBD1. CDR1 and CDR2 from the germline V gene are KGHSH and LQKENI. CDR3 length equals 15 residues. The V gene end was trimmed by 3 bases and the J gene end by 1 base; junction bases not matched to a gene: 6. The CDR3 nucleotides are TGTGCCAGCTCACCCCCGCGACAGGGTTCCTACGAGCAGTACTTC. Translating gives CASSPPRQGSYEQYF.

The chain joins TRBV11-1 to TRBJ2-5; 7 bases line up with TRBD2. The CDR3 has 13 amino acids. The germline gives CDR1 SGHAT, CDR2 FQDESV (reference sequence). J was trimmed by 1 base and V by 6 bases; bases with no gene match: 2. The CDR3 sequence: CASRLAAQETQYF. The CDR3 region has the DNA TGTGCCAGCAGGCTAGCGGCCCAAGAGACCCAGTACTTC.

CDR3 protein: CASSIGRGVPPREQYF. CDR3 DNA sequence: TGTGCCAGTAGTATCGGACGGGGGGTCCCCCCTCGAGAGCAGTACTTC. V and J are TRBV19 and TRBJ2-7; TRBD2 aligns across 7 bases. The V gene end was trimmed by 3 bases and the J gene end by 7 bases; junction bases not matched to a gene: 15. Germline CDR1 reads LNHDA; CDR2 reads SQIVND (reference sequence). This CDR3 has 16 amino acids.

V gene TRBV6-5 combines with J gene TRBJ1-1, with 8 bases matching TRBD1. The CDR3 length is 15 residues. Germline CDR1 is MNHEY and CDR2 is SVGAGI. The V gene end was trimmed by 2 bases and the J gene end by 4 bases; junction bases not matched to a gene: 6. The CDR3 coding sequence is TGTGCCAGCAGTTACGCAGGGGGCGACGGCACTGAAGCTTTCTTT. Translated, it gives CASSYAGGDGTEAFF.

This clone appeared a few times. The chain uses TRBV24-1 and TRBJ1-2; 7 nucleotides match TRBD1. The length of the CDR3 is 17 residues. Germline-derived CDR1 and CDR2 are KGHDR and SFDVKD. V shed 3 bases and J 6 bases; nucleotides not matched to a gene: 15. The CDR3 nucleotides are TGTGCCACCAGTGATGGCCAGGTTGGAGGGGGCGAGGATGGCTACACCTTC. Residues: CATSDGQVGGGEDGYTF.

This sequence joins TRBV4-3 and TRBJ1-5; D ambiguous. Trimming stripped 0 bases from V and 4 bases from J, with 16 bases between. This CDR3 contains 17 residues. Germline assignment: CDR1 LGHNA and CDR2 YSLEER. DNA of the CDR3: TGCGCCAGCAGCCAAGATGTGAGCCGGGAGAGAAATCAGCCCCAGCATTTT. It yields the protein CASSQDVSRERNQPQHF.

This clone was detected only a few times. Other nucleotide sequences in the sample specify the same CDR3. The V gene is TRBV6-4, the J gene TRBJ2-3, with 11 bases identical to TRBD1. V lost 2 bases and J lost 2; bases outside the gene matches: 0. Per germline, CDR1 MRHNA and CDR2 SNTAGT. This CDR3 region has 15 residues. CDR3 residues: CASSDGQGATDTQYF. The CDR3 DNA reads TGTGCCAGCAGTGACGGACAGGGGGCCACAGATACGCAGTATTTT.

CDR3 DNA sequence: TGCGCCAGCAGCTTGGACAGGCCCTACGAGCAGTACTTC. It codes for CASSLDRPYEQYF. This chain links TRBV5-1 with TRBJ2-7; maybe TRBD1 (5 bases). Trimming left V 0 bases short and J 2 bases short, with 6 bases between. This CDR3 region has 13 residues. Germline V CDR1 and CDR2: SGHRS, YFSETQ. The full variable domain, with the rest looked up from reference TRBV5-1 and TRBJ2-7, is KAGVTQTPRYLIKTRGQQVTLSCSPISGHRSVSWYQQTPGQGLQFLFEYFSETQRNKGNFPGRFSGRQFSNSRSEMNVSTLELGDSALYLCASSLDRPYEQYFGPGTRLTVT.

The chain is built from TRBV19 and TRBJ1-1; unclear D gene. Trimming left V 7 bases short and J 3 bases short, with 15 bases between. Germline CDR1 and CDR2: LNHDA and SQIVND (reference sequence). The CDR3 spans 14 residues. The CDR3 protein is CASTTLGGDTEAFF. For the CDR3, the DNA is TGTGCCAGTACTACGCTCGGCGGAGACACTGAAGCTTTCTTT.

The rearrangement uses TRBV3-1 (or the pseudogene TRBV3-2) and TRBJ2-3; 15 nucleotides align to TRBD2. V lost 0 bases to trimming and J lost 0 bases; unmatched junction nucleotides: 4. This CDR3 has 19 amino acids. Germline CDR1 and CDR2: LGHDT and YNNKEL (reference sequence). The CDR3 DNA reads TGTGCCAGCAGCCAAGACGGGACTAGCGGGGGGTTTAGCACAGATACGCAGTATTTT. Its translation is CASSQDGTSGGFSTDTQYF.

This chain joins TRBV7-3 and TRBJ2-1; TRBD2 agrees at 8 bases. The CDR3 spans 15 residues. V was clipped by 5 bases and J by 3 bases; unmatched bases: 6. Germline values: CDR1 SGHTA, CDR2 FQGTGA. CDR3 region: CASSPAGGVYNEQFF. In DNA, the CDR3 is TGTGCCAGCAGCCCGGCCGGGGGGGTCTACAATGAGCAGTTCTTC.

This clone was detected only a few times. V is TRBV7-6 and J is TRBJ1-1; the D gene is possibly TRBD1 (6 bases). V was pared by 4 bases and J by 3 bases, with 18 bases between. CDR1 is SGHVS, CDR2 FNYEAQ, per germline. The CDR3 covers 16 residues. Here the CDR3 reads CASSSRGGLLDTEAFF. The CDR3 nucleotides are TGTGCCAGCAGCTCCCGGGGGGGGCTCCTTGACACTGAAGCTTTCTTT. Complete variable domain (other parts from reference TRBV7-6 and TRBJ1-1): GAGVSQSPRYKVTKRGQDVALRCDPISGHVSLYWYRQALGQGPEFLTYFNYEAQQDKSGLPNDRFSAERPEGSISTLTIQRTEQRDSAMYRCASSSRGGLLDTEAFFGQGTRLTVV.

This clone was detected a few times. The chain is built from TRBV25-1 and TRBJ1-1; 7 nucleotides align to TRBD1. J was trimmed by 0 bases and V by 7 bases; bases with no gene match: 2. The germline gives CDR1 MGHDK, CDR2 SYGVNS. The CDR3 length is 13 residues. This CDR3 is CASIDRVNTEAFF. CDR3 DNA: TGTGCCAGCATTGACAGGGTGAACACTGAAGCTTTCTTT.

V is TRBV12-3 or TRBV12-4 and J is TRBJ2-7, with D possibly TRBD1 on 6 matching bases. This CDR3 region has 12 residues. V dropped 6 bases and J dropped 6 bases, with 12 bases sitting between them. The CDR3 DNA is TGTGCCAGCAGCATAACAGGGATCGAGCAGTACTTC. Translated: CASSITGIEQYF.

This rearrangement joins TRBV7-6 to TRBJ1-5; D might be TRBD1 (5 bases). The CDR3 sequence is 15 residues long. CDR1 and CDR2 (germline): SGHVS, FNYEAQ. The V gene lost 0 bases and the J gene lost 3 bases, with 9 bases spanning the gap. This CDR3 is CASSLAAGPNQPQHF. CDR3 coding DNA: TGTGCCAGCAGCTTAGCGGCGGGACCCAATCAGCCCCAGCATTTT.

A few counts support this clone. The chain recombines TRBV5-4 with TRBJ2-1, with 9 bases that match TRBD2. V lost 4 bases, J lost 5 bases, and 10 bases stayed unmatched. Germline assignment: CDR1 SGHNT and CDR2 YYREEE (reference sequence). This CDR3 contains 16 residues. The CDR3 protein is CASSIGVTSGNNEQFF. The CDR3 DNA sequence: TGTGCCAGCAGCATTGGGGTGACTAGCGGCAACAATGAGCAGTTCTTC.

The V and J genes are TRBV4-1 and TRBJ1-5; D uncertain. The CDR3 length is 16 residues. The ends were cut back, 0 bases at V and 2 bases at J, with 11 bases in the middle. The germline gives CDR1 MGHRA, CDR2 YSYEKL. CDR3: CASSQDFSGRNQPQHF. The CDR3 DNA reads TGCGCCAGCAGCCAAGATTTCTCGGGTCGCAATCAGCCCCAGCATTTT.

The chain couples TRBV14 to TRBJ2-7, with TRBD2 identical over 7 bases. There are 17 residues in the CDR3. Per germline, CDR1 SGHDN and CDR2 FVKESK. J lost 2 bases, V lost 8 bases, and 18 bases had no gene match. CDR3 in amino acids: CASSWASGKTWTYEQYF. The CDR3 nucleotides read TGTGCCAGCTCCTGGGCTAGCGGAAAAACCTGGACCTACGAGCAGTACTTC. Together with reference TRBV14 and TRBJ2-7, the CDR3 gives the full variable domain: EAGVTQFPSHSVIEKGQTVTLRCDPISGHDNLYWYRRVMGKEIKFLLHFVKESKQDESGMPNNRFLAERTGGTYSTLKVQPAELEDSGVYFCASSWASGKTWTYEQYFGPGTRLTVT.

The chain is built from TRBV12-3 or TRBV12-4 and TRBJ2-2, with D perhaps matching TRBD1 (5 bases). This CDR3 has 13 residues. V lost 5 bases to trimming and J lost 6 bases, with 10 bases between them. DNA of the CDR3: TGTGCCAGCAGTCTTCGACAGTCCGGGGAGCTGTTTTTT. Translated, it gives CASSLRQSGELFF.

This chain joins TRBV6-1 and TRBJ1-2, with D unresolved. Germline V CDR1 and CDR2: MNHNS, SASEGT. The CDR3 consists of 15 residues. Trimming left V 2 bases short and J 0 bases short, with 10 bases between. The CDR3 spells CASSELQVPNYGYTF. As DNA, the CDR3 is TGTGCCAGCAGTGAATTGCAGGTCCCTAACTATGGCTACACCTTC.

The genes are TRBV2 and TRBJ2-7, with D possibly matching TRBD1 (6 bases). Germline lookup yields CDR1 SNHLY and CDR2 FYNNEI. Trimming cost V 5 bases and J 0 bases, with 11 bases left between them. This CDR3 is 14 amino acids long. This CDR3 reads CASSRTESSYEQYF. Written as DNA, the CDR3 is TGTGCCAGCAGTCGGACAGAGAGCTCCTACGAGCAGTACTTC.

About this clone itself: One end of the junction does not line up with germline, which may come from a read error. The chain links TRBV7-7 to TRBJ1-3, with D possibly matching TRBD1 (5 bases). The CDR3 is 15 amino acids. The germline V gene has CDR1 SSHAT and CDR2 FNYEAQ (reference sequence). CDR3 coding DNA: TGTGCTAGCAGCTTCTACGGGGGATCTGGAAACACCATATATTTT. It yields the protein CASSFYGGSGNTIYF.

The chain joins TRBV5-1 to TRBJ1-1, with D tentatively TRBD1 (5 bases). Per germline, CDR1 SGHRS and CDR2 YFSETQ. CDR3 size: 14 residues. V lost 0 bases and J lost 6, with 12 bases in between. Here the CDR3 DNA reads TGCGCCAGCAGCTTGGACGGGGGGTTCGCTGAAGCTTTCTTT. Its translation is CASSLDGGFAEAFF. The full variable domain, rest sourced from reference TRBV5-1 and TRBJ1-1, is KAGVTQTPRYLIKTRGQQVTLSCSPISGHRSVSWYQQTPGQGLQFLFEYFSETQRNKGNFPGRFSGRQFSNSRSEMNVSTLELGDSALYLCASSLDGGFAEAFFGQGTRLTVV.

The genes are TRBV5-4 and TRBJ1-1; possible D gene TRBD1, 6 bases. Between the trimmed V and J ends, which lost 4 bases and 3 bases, there was a span of 19 bases. CDR1 and CDR2 from the germline V gene are SGHNT and YYREEE (reference sequence). The length of the CDR3 is 16 residues. CDR3 protein: CASSGGGRRMDTEAFF. The CDR3 coding sequence is TGTGCCAGCAGCGGGGGGGGCAGACGCATGGACACTGAAGCTTTCTTT.

The chain employs TRBV7-2 and TRBJ1-2, with D tentatively TRBD1 (5 bases). The germline CDR1 and CDR2 sequences are SGHTA and FQGNSA. V was clipped by 5 bases and J by 3 bases, with 10 bases between them. CDR3 length: 13 amino acids. In DNA form, the CDR3 reads TGTGCCAGCAGCACACAGGAGTACTATGGCTACACCTTC. Its translation: CASSTQEYYGYTF. The full variable domain, its missing parts supplied by reference TRBV7-2 and TRBJ1-2, is GAGVSQSPSNKVTEKGKDVELRCDPISGHTALYWYRQSLGQGLEFLIYFQGNSAPDKSGLPSDRFSAERTGGSVSTLTIQRTQQEDSAVYLCASSTQEYYGYTFGSGTRLTVV.